This T cell receptor beta chain was captured by sequencing in a study of human T cells and chemical hapten exposure. Stated time point: healthy volunteer bleed at 6 weeks. Extraction yielded total RNA from whole blood (unfractionated). Germline lookup yields CDR1 SGHTA and CDR2 FQGTGA. CDR3 size: 15 residues. V shed 4 bases and J shed 4 bases, with 13 bases lying between them. This clonotype was recorded at least ten times. TCRdb independently ran MiXCR on the RACE reads; one entry per CDR3 protein. The repertoire holds some 65,000 distinct CDR3 sequences, with around 6.3% as singletons. The receptor's source is a female donor in good health. Some clones in this sample may be carry-over from other donors' samples. The sequenced sample was whole blood. The chain joins TRBV7-3 to TRBJ2-2, with D perhaps matching TRBD2 (6 bases). CDR3 DNA: TGTGCCAGCAGCTCCACTAGCAGGATCACCGGGGAGCTGTTTTTT. It specifies CASSSTSRITGELFF.